What follows describes a single TCR beta chain. Its antigen is as yet unknown. Different DNA sequences within this sample yield the same CDR3. This entry is derived from a study of T cell clonotyping in hematopoietic cell transplantation. Study-wide results and caveats: Higher Inverse Simpson Index values in graft donor and pretransplant recipient predicted broader posttransplant TCR diversity. Few recipient clonotypes overlapped donors; over 95% were de novo at given depth.

Method: immunoSEQ multiplex PCR; TCRdb's copy keeps in-frame clones and lacks some. The data show about 9,000 clones, around 85% seen once. CDR1 and CDR2 (germline): MNHEY, SVGAGI. The CDR3 length is 14 residues. Trimming took off 0 bases at V and 0 bases at J, with 5 bases between the two ends. The time point was: recipient sample about 28 days before transplant, after cytoreduction. The clonotype comes from a man aged 55 to 70 with acute myeloid leukemia. Some clones in this sample may be carry-over from other donors' samples. The chain has TRBV6-5 and TRBJ1-1; no clear D gene. Sample: peripheral blood mononuclear cells, taken before stem cell transplant. CDR3: CASSYSGLNTEAFF. For the CDR3, the DNA is TGTGCCAGCAGTTACTCAGGGCTGAACACTGAAGCTTTCTTT.